This T cell receptor beta chain was identified during a study of spatial heterogeneity in lung cancer. Across the study: There were, on average, more than 8.5 raw-read appearances for each unique TCR and UMI combination.

Trimming removed 0 bases at V and 6 bases at J, with 8 bases between. Germline-derived CDR1 and CDR2 are MNHEY and SVGEGT. This CDR3 spans 13 amino acids. This clonotype was seen at least ten times. Time point defined: blood at routine non-recurrence follow-up after resection. Every TCR cDNA molecule bore its own unique molecular identifier. One entry per CDR3 protein, called by TCRdb with MiXCR from the 5' RACE reads. Of over 45,000 distinct CDR3 sequences in the sample, 10% to 15% are singletons; the top ten hold roughly 32%. This receptor was obtained from a male donor with early-stage non-small cell lung cancer. The sample here was PBMCs, taken at follow-up. The V gene is TRBV6-2 or TRBV6-3, the J gene TRBJ1-1; D is unclear. CDR3 in amino acids: CASSYSRRSEAFF. In DNA form, the CDR3 reads TGTGCCAGCAGTTACTCTCGGAGATCTGAAGCTTTCTTT.